The text below deals with one T cell receptor beta chain. A few counts support this clonotype. Its binding antigen is unknown. No base quality information exists; no much larger clone differs at one position. The junction shows trimming of 6 bases on V and 1 base on J, plus 16 bases between the germline ends. There are 16 amino acids in the CDR3, from cysteine to phenylalanine inclusive. The DNA shown is the 48-base CDR3, in frame from base 1. The germline V gene provides CDR1 SGHTA and CDR2 FQGNSA. The TCR beta CDR3 regions were amplified from the RNA transcripts. For the first round of RT-PCR on the TCR CDR3, the HTBI primer set was used together with the Qiagen OneStep RT-PCR kit. Libraries were constructed in a second round of multiplex PCR, after which size selection and purification were performed. Libraries were sequenced paired-end with 100 bp reads on an Illumina HiSeq2000. Per the source publication's procedure: Raw data were processed with SOAPnuke, discarding reads with adapters, uncalled bases, mean Phred below 15, or no exact constant-primer or identifier match. COPE v1.2.5 was used to merge the high-quality paired reads, and each unique nucleotide sequence was defined as a clonotype. Clonotypes were aligned to IMGT TRBV, TRBD and TRBJ reference segments using MiTCR v1.1. The analysis included only V-J combinations with a frequency above 0.0001, which together covered around 99% of the repertoires. A TCS score was defined as the ratio between F50 (clonal expansion) and ExV (chaos), using BLOSUM62-based TCRdist between CDR3 peptides within each V-J. Welch's t-statistics and random forest reduced around 520 V-J features to 10 to 15, which were used in a naive Bayes classifier (R e1071). TCRdb trimmed public reads at Q25 via fastp, called clones via MiXCR and kept in-frame beta chains. Merged by CDR3 protein, the rows form single entries marked with the most common genes and DNA. The V and J calls shown here were made by TCRdb, not taken from the authors' results. The sample table records a few hundred thousand distinct CDR3 sequences; roughly 25% of these occur just once. The ten largest clones represent about 73% of the sample.

The record originates from a study of T cells in Graves' hyperthyroidism and ophthalmopathy (dated by TCRdb to 2018 to 2020). With regard to the full study: Peripheral blood samples were taken at initial diagnosis, before any treatment was given. TCR V-J signatures able to tell the groups apart were searched for in a discovery cohort of 95 to 100 patients, of whom around 42 had Graves' ophthalmopathy and about 60 had stable Graves' hyperthyroidism. Whether ophthalmopathy could be predicted prospectively was tested in an independent validation cohort made up of 18 hyperthyroidism patients plus 17 patients who later progressed to ophthalmopathy. The approximately 90 discovery patients were randomly split 7:3 into training and test sets. The study also compared thyroid tissue and blood T-cell repertoires from 6 or 7 Graves' hyperthyroidism patients. Following sampling, methimazole starting at 30 mg daily was given to hyperthyroidism patients, and high-dose intravenous methylprednisolone was given to ophthalmopathy patients. The paper reports TCR Vbeta CDR3 sequencing of more than 120 peripheral blood samples: over 40 ophthalmopathy, fewer than 80 hyperthyroidism and approximately 17 progressor patients.

Here is what the overall study found, with its caveats: Most expanded thyroid clonotypes (frequency above 0.001) were also detected in blood, a finding suggesting that blood repertoires may reflect thyroid immune responses. A model built on a 13 V-J signature distinguished ophthalmopathy from stable hyperthyroidism, reaching roughly 88% sensitivity and 81.08% specificity in cross-validation and 80%/75% in testing. No statistical method was used to set the sample size in advance, and investigators knew the group allocation. In validation, the model predicted progression to ophthalmopathy a median of about 6.8 months before onset, with 70% to 71% sensitivity and about 72% specificity.

A patient counted as having stable Graves' hyperthyroidism if no progression to ophthalmopathy occurred over 18 months of follow-up. Hyperthyroidism patients were newly diagnosed, had a disease duration of under 2 months, and were aged 18 to 65 years. Exclusion was applied to patients with uncontrolled infections, other autoimmune diseases, pregnancy or lactation. Diagnoses were based on clinical symptoms, serum thyroxine and TRAb, thyroid ultrasound and orbital computed tomography. Ficoll-Paque density gradient centrifugation was used to isolate PBMCs from approximately 10 ml of fresh peripheral blood. Total RNA was extracted using Trizol reagent, and RNA quality was assessed on an Agilent 2100 Bioanalyzer.

The clonotype comes from a man in his forties or fifties with Graves' hyperthyroidism. The V and J segments used are TRBV7-2 and TRBJ2-1, and the D gene may be TRBD2, 5 bases matching. Material for sequencing was blood. The DNA is TGTGCCAGCAGTGGACTCGCGCCGACTTCCTACAATGAGCAGTTCTTC. It specifies CASSGLAPTSYNEQFF.